This entry features one TCR beta chain sequence. Its antigen remains unidentified. The read falls 3 residues short of the CDR3 end, and the missing part is taken from the germline J gene. The data were taken from a study of T cells in women clearing cervical HPV infection. The CDR3 length is 15 residues. CDR1 is SGHRS and CDR2 is YFSETQ in the germline V gene. Trimming shortened V by 3 bases and J by 6 bases, and 13 bases separated the two germline ends. Study observations and caveats: Repertoire richness, not evenness, was significantly elevated in CIN3+ cases versus controls.

TCR beta CDR3 amplified by multiplex PCR from approximately 1,100 ng genomic DNA. Method: immunoSEQ multiplex PCR; TCRdb's copy keeps in-frame clones and lacks some. The sample data list 45,000 to 55,000 clones. V usage is TRBV5-1 and J usage is TRBJ1-6; D possibly corresponds to TRBD1 (6 bases). Sequencing was carried out using blood buffy coat. The receptor was derived from a woman aged 18 to 75 with a cervical HPV16 infection that either progressed to CIN3+ or cleared (not recorded which). The CDR3 region is CASSSSTGGNSPLHF. The sequenced part of the CDR3 DNA is TGCGCCAGCAGCTCATCGACAGGAGGTAATTCACCC.